This T cell receptor (beta chain) was captured in a study of T cell repertoires in aging, cancer and after chemotherapy. Multiplex touch-down PCR with TRB-A/B primers amplified rearranged V-D-J TRB sequences. TCRdb processed the multiplex PCR reads anew with MiXCR; each CDR3 protein has one entry. The table records over a thousand distinct CDR3 sequences, about three fifths of them present only once. Amplification of TCR beta used genomic DNA extracted from peripheral blood. This clonotype occurred a few times. Its specificity is unknown. Findings of the study overall: Loss of evenness, beyond lost richness, contributed to age-related TCR diversity decline in cancer patients. No conclusions about immunological memory after chemotherapy can be drawn from the repertoire data.

The CDR3 extends over 15 amino acids. Looked up from germline, CDR1 is GTSNPN and CDR2 is SVGIG (reference sequence). The V end was cut by 1 base, the J end by 5 bases, with 14 bases between. The chain employs TRBV30 and TRBJ2-2, with D possibly being TRBD1 or TRBD2 (5 bases each). What was sequenced was blood. This clonotype was sampled from a human donor with a blood cancer. The CDR3 sequence is CAWSAGLTFTGELFF. CDR3 nucleotides: TGTGCCTGGAGTGCGGGGCTAACTTTTACCGGGGAGCTGTTTTTT.